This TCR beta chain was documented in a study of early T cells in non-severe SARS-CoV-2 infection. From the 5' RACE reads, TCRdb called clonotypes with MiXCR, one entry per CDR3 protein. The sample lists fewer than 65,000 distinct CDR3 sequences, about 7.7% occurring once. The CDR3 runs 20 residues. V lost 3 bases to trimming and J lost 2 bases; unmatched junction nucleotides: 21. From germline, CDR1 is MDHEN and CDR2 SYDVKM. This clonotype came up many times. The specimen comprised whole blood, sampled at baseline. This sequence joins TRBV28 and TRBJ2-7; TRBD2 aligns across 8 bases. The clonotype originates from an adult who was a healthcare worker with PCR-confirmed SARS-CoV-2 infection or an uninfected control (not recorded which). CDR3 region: CASSLFGMGAGAGNAYEQYF. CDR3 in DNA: TGTGCCAGCAGTTTGTTTGGGATGGGAGCGGGAGCTGGGAACGCCTACGAGCAGTACTTC. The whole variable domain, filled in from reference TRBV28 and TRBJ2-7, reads DVKVTQSSRYLVKRTGEKVFLECVQDMDHENMFWYRQDPGLGLRLIYFSYDVKMKEKGDIPEGYSVSREKKERFSLILESASTNQTSMYLCASSLFGMGAGAGNAYEQYFGPGTRLTVT.